Listed below are T cell receptor beta chains from one sample, sequenced in a study of blood T cell repertoires in COVID-19. Produced via immunoSEQ multiplex PCR; TCRdb's table is partial and in-frame only. The profile covers about 74,000 clones, with roughly 83% appearing a single time and around two fifths taken by the ten largest. The sequencing sample was made of peripheral blood. These receptors all stem from a man older than 75 with acute or convalescent COVID-19. Each CDR3 is given with its conserved first and last residue. The order of the fields is CDR3 protein, CDR3 DNA, V gene, J gene, D gene, clone size. The D gene is left open where the match is weak. Size tells how often a clone was seen (once, few, many) or the class of an expanded clone, and some rows leave it out.

cdr3_aa: CASSLVPQEDTQYF
cdr3_nt: TGTGCCAGCAGCTTAGTGCCCCAAGAGGATACGCAGTATTTT
v_call: TRBV7-2
j_call: TRBJ2-3
d_call: .
clone_size: .

cdr3_aa: CASSLGQGAYNEQFF
cdr3_nt: TGTGCCAGCAGCTTGGGACAGGGGGCCTACAATGAGCAGTTCTTC
v_call: TRBV7-9
j_call: TRBJ2-1
d_call: TRBD1
clone_size: once

cdr3_aa: CASRLGQQNGYTF
cdr3_nt: TGTGCCAGCAGGTTAGGACAGCAGAATGGCTACACCTTC
v_call: TRBV5-6
j_call: TRBJ1-2
d_call: .
clone_size: .

cdr3_aa: CASSQGSRGEAFF
cdr3_nt: TGCGCCAGCAGTCAAGGGTCAAGGGGTGAAGCTTTCTTT
v_call: TRBV10-1
j_call: TRBJ1-1
d_call: .
clone_size: few

cdr3_aa: CASRSDGSYGYTF
cdr3_nt: TGTGCCAGCAGATCCGACGGGTCCTATGGCTACACCTTC
v_call: TRBV6-5
j_call: TRBJ1-2
d_call: .
clone_size: once

cdr3_aa: CASSSQGVSNQPQHF
cdr3_nt: TGTGCCAGCAGCTCCCAGGGGGTAAGCAATCAGCCCCAGCATTTT
v_call: TRBV7-2
j_call: TRBJ1-5
d_call: TRBD1
clone_size: once

cdr3_aa: CASSSWGTGGYGYTF
cdr3_nt: TGTGCCAGCAGCTCATGGGGGACAGGCGGCTATGGCTACACCTTC
v_call: TRBV7-8
j_call: TRBJ1-2
d_call: TRBD1
clone_size: .

cdr3_aa: CASSWTPGAHEQYF
cdr3_nt: TGTGCCAGCAGCTGGACTCCAGGGGCCCACGAGCAGTACTTC
v_call: TRBV7-3
j_call: TRBJ2-7
d_call: .
clone_size: .

cdr3_aa: CASSREGGNNQPQHF
cdr3_nt: TGTGCCAGCAGCCGGGAGGGGGGTAACAATCAGCCCCAGCATTTT
v_call: TRBV7-2
j_call: TRBJ1-5
d_call: .
clone_size: .

cdr3_aa: CASSQANSGNTIYF
cdr3_nt: TGCGCCAGCAGCCAGGCCAACTCTGGAAACACCATATATTTT
v_call: TRBV4-3
j_call: TRBJ1-3
d_call: .
clone_size: once

cdr3_aa: CASRPTGQGAYEQYF
cdr3_nt: TGTGCCAGCAGACCAACGGGACAGGGGGCCTACGAGCAGTACTTC
v_call: TRBV28
j_call: TRBJ2-7
d_call: TRBD1
clone_size: .

cdr3_aa: CASSAGTGGSEAFF
cdr3_nt: TGTGCCAGCAGCGCCGGGACAGGGGGCTCGGAAGCTTTCTTT
v_call: TRBV7-9
j_call: TRBJ1-1
d_call: TRBD1
clone_size: .

cdr3_aa: CASSYSRTVNQPQHF
cdr3_nt: TGTGCCAGCAGTTACTCGAGGACAGTCAATCAGCCCCAGCATTTT
v_call: TRBV6-2/TRBV6-3
j_call: TRBJ1-5
d_call: .
clone_size: .

cdr3_aa: CASSHPGGPSPYEQYF
cdr3_nt: TGTGCCAGCTCACACCCGGGAGGGCCATCCCCCTACGAGCAGTACTTC
v_call: TRBV18
j_call: TRBJ2-7
d_call: TRBD2
clone_size: .

cdr3_aa: CASSPSFGQGRNEQYF
cdr3_nt: TGTGCCAGCAGCCCATCTTTTGGACAGGGTAGAAACGAGCAGTACTTC
v_call: TRBV7-9
j_call: TRBJ2-7
d_call: TRBD1
clone_size: .